Listed here are 21 T cell receptor beta chains from one sample, sequenced in a study of T cells in Graves' hyperthyroidism and ophthalmopathy. RNA transcripts yielded amplified TCR beta CDR3 regions. First-round RT-PCR targeting the TCR CDR3 was performed with the HTBI primer set. MiXCR, run by TCRdb on the multiplex PCR reads, gives a single entry per CDR3 protein. Of around 600,000 distinct CDR3 sequences listed, approximately 15% are singletons. Sequencing was done on a sample of blood. These receptors all come from a woman aged 18-29 years with Graves' ophthalmopathy.

The V and J genes are TRBV25-1 and TRBJ1-2, with D possibly being TRBD1 (6 bases). Germline-derived CDR1 and CDR2 are MGHDK and SYGVNS. The V end lost 10 bases, the J end lost 8 bases, and 26 bases lay between the germline ends. The CDR3 consists of 15 residues. The chain's CDR3 is CAIRDGGHLGKGYTF. CDR3 DNA: TGTGCCATCAGGGATGGGGGGCATCTCGGGAAGGGCTACACCTTC.

The V gene is TRBV28, the J gene TRBJ1-4; 10 bases are shared with TRBD1. Looked up from germline, CDR1 is MDHEN and CDR2 is SYDVKM. Trimming removed 6 bases from V and 0 bases from J; junction bases left unmatched: 7. This CDR3 is built from 17 residues. The CDR3 coding sequence is TGTGCCAGCAGCCCCGGGACAGGGGTCGCAACTAATGAAAAACTGTTTTTT. Encoded protein: CASSPGTGVATNEKLFF.

V and J are TRBV7-2 and TRBJ2-1; D is unclear. Per the germline V gene, CDR1 is SGHTA and CDR2 is FQGNSA. V shed 3 bases and J shed 6 bases, with 12 bases lying between them. This CDR3 is 14 amino acids long. The chain's CDR3 is CASSFSLGGNEQFF. CDR3 bases: TGTGCCAGCAGCTTTTCCCTGGGCGGCAATGAGCAGTTCTTC.

This clonotype was seen repeatedly, ten times or more. The J gene is TRBJ1-1, the V gene TRBV20-1; D remains unclear. V was clipped by 2 bases and J by 3 bases, with 10 bases between them. CDR1 is DFQATT, CDR2 SNEGSKA, per germline (reference sequence). This CDR3 spans 13 amino acids. The CDR3: CSARRGIYTEAFF. The CDR3 coding sequence is TGCAGTGCTAGACGTGGAATTTACACTGAAGCTTTCTTT.

The chain combines TRBV4-1 with TRBJ2-7; 7 nucleotides match TRBD1. V lost 3 bases and J lost 2; bases outside the gene matches: 4. CDR3 length equals 14 residues. Germline V lookup: CDR1 MGHRA, CDR2 YSYEKL. For the CDR3, the DNA is TGCGCCAGCAGCCACTCGGGACAGACCTACGAGCAGTACTTC. This codes for CASSHSGQTYEQYF.

This clonotype was detected ten times or more. This chain uses TRBV20-1 with TRBJ2-7; tentatively, D is TRBD1 (5 bases). CDR1 and CDR2 (germline): DFQATT, SNEGSKA (reference sequence). This CDR3 has 15 amino acids. Between the trimmed V and J ends, which lost 0 bases and 3 bases, there was a span of 15 bases. CDR3 bases: TGCAGTGCTAGAGATCAAGGCAGGGCCAACTACGAGCAGTACTTC. It yields the protein CSARDQGRANYEQYF.

As to this clonotype: This could be a read error, since a much larger clone is one nucleotide away. This chain joins TRBV20-1 and TRBJ1-1, with D hard to call. This CDR3 contains 14 residues. Germline CDR1 reads DFQATT; CDR2 reads SNEGSKA (reference sequence). V was pared by 6 bases and J by 1 base, with 15 bases between. This chain's CDR3 is CSATKQIRNTEAFF. The CDR3 DNA sequence: TGCAGTGCAACCAAACAGATAAGGAACACTGAAGCTTTCTTT.

This clonotype was picked up many times. The V and J genes are TRBV20-1 and TRBJ2-3, with a possible D match to TRBD2 (6 bases). Germline loops: CDR1 DFQATT, CDR2 SNEGSKA (reference sequence). The CDR3 length is 16 residues. The V gene lost 0 bases and the J gene lost 2 bases, with 15 bases spanning the gap. The CDR3 DNA is TGCAGTGCTAGAGATCGCGTTGGAGGGGCCACAGATACGCAGTATTTT. Residues: CSARDRVGGATDTQYF.

In this sample, this clonotype turned up many times. The rearrangement uses TRBV2 and TRBJ2-1; D could derive from TRBD1 or TRBD2 (5 bases each). CDR1 is SNHLY, CDR2 FYNNEI, per germline. The CDR3 is 13 residues long. V gave up 8 bases and J gave up 9 bases, with 17 bases separating them. CDR3 sequence reads: CASPYPGGAEQFF. CDR3 DNA: TGTGCCAGCCCATATCCTGGGGGTGCTGAGCAGTTCTTC.

The table lists this clonotype with a few counts. V gene TRBV20-1 combines with J gene TRBJ2-2, with 10 bases that match TRBD2. Germline V gene lookup returns CDR1 DFQATT and CDR2 SNEGSKA (reference sequence). The ends lost 1 base at V and 3 bases at J; junction bases unmatched: 8. CDR3 length: 17 amino acids. The CDR3 protein is CSARGNLAGDYTGELFF. In DNA, the CDR3 is TGCAGTGCTAGAGGGAACCTAGCGGGAGATTACACCGGGGAGCTGTTTTTT.

J is TRBJ2-1 and V is TRBV5-4, with 11 positions matching TRBD2. Trimming took 4 bases from V and 5 from J; bases not matched to a gene: 2. Germline lookup yields CDR1 SGHNT and CDR2 YYREEE (reference sequence). The CDR3 has 14 residues. For the CDR3, the DNA is TGTGCCAGCAGCAGGGGACTAGCGGACAATGAGCAGTTCTTC. It encodes CASSRGLADNEQFF.

This clonotype was seen ten or more times. The chain joins TRBV12-3 or TRBV12-4 to TRBJ1-3; no definite D call. The CDR3 is 15 residues long. Trimming removed 3 bases from V and 0 bases from J, with 9 bases in between. CDR3 coding DNA: TGTGCCAGCAGTTTGGGTCGGACCTCTGGAAACACCATATATTTT. Amino acids: CASSLGRTSGNTIYF.

The V call is TRBV9, the J call TRBJ1-5; a possible D gene is TRBD1 (6 bases). Trimming took off 0 bases at V and 6 bases at J, with 10 bases between the two ends. The CDR3 is 14 residues long. Germline V gene lookup returns CDR1 SGDLS and CDR2 YYNGEE. The CDR3 loop is CASSVDGTPQPQHF. CDR3 nucleotides: TGTGCCAGCAGCGTAGATGGGACACCTCAGCCCCAGCATTTT.

The chain has TRBV20-1 and TRBJ1-2, with TRBD1 identical over 8 bases. CDR3 size: 14 residues. The trim removed 4 bases at V and 5 bases at J, leaving 9 bases unmatched. Germline V gives CDR1 DFQATT, CDR2 SNEGSKA (reference sequence). CDR3 coding DNA: TGCAGTGCTACATCGACAGGGGAGGGGTATGGCTACACCTTC. It specifies CSATSTGEGYGYTF.

Worth noting for this clonotype: A much larger clone lies a single base off, so this may be a read error. J is TRBJ1-2 and V is TRBV2; the D is unclear. The length of the CDR3 is 15 residues. CDR1 and CDR2 (germline): SNHLY, FYNNEI. The CDR3 is CAGSEGLGLSYGYTF. The CDR3 coding sequence is TGTGCCGGCAGTGAGGGTCTGGGTTTGTCCTATGGCTACACCTTC.

This clonotype was counted only a few times. This chain uses TRBV28 with TRBJ1-1, with TRBD1 identical over 10 bases. CDR3 length: 17 amino acids. Germline CDR1 is MDHEN and CDR2 is SYDVKM. The J segment lost 0 bases and the V segment lost 6 bases, leaving 10 bases of the junction unmatched. In DNA, the CDR3 is TGTGCCAGCAGCCCGGGGGACAGGGGAATAATGAACACTGAAGCTTTCTTT. Protein product: CASSPGDRGIMNTEAFF.

This sequence joins TRBV6-1 and TRBJ1-5; D gene unclear. CDR1 is MNHNS, CDR2 SASEGT, per germline. V lost 1 base to trimming and J lost 0 bases, with 7 bases between them. This CDR3 spans 15 amino acids. In DNA, the CDR3 is TGTGCCAGCAGTGAAGTTCCGGATAGCAATCAGCCCCAGCATTTT. Its protein product is CASSEVPDSNQPQHF.

This clonotype was seen a handful of times. This chain links TRBV7-9 with TRBJ1-5; the D is unclear. V shed 11 bases and J shed 9 bases, with 8 bases lying between them. CDR3 length: 9 residues. The germline V gene encodes CDR1 SEHNR and CDR2 FQNEAQ (reference sequence). The CDR3 here is CAYPLPQHF. Written as DNA, the CDR3 is TGTGCCTACCCCTTGCCCCAGCATTTT.

This clonotype has ten or more counts. V gene TRBV29-1 combines with J gene TRBJ2-7, with D tentatively TRBD2 (6 bases). The germline gives CDR1 SQVTM, CDR2 ANQGSEA. The V end lost 4 bases, the J end lost 3 bases, and 13 bases lay between the germline ends. The CDR3 covers 13 residues. CDR3 coding DNA: TGCAGCGTTGCGAGGGAGGCCGTCTACGAGCAGTACTTC. Translated: CSVAREAVYEQYF.

The rearrangement links TRBV19 to TRBJ1-3, with a possible D match to TRBD1 (5 bases). Trimming took 3 bases from V and 4 from J, leaving 13 bases between them. CDR3 length equals 15 residues. Germline lookup yields CDR1 LNHDA and CDR2 SQIVND (reference sequence). The CDR3 DNA follows: TGTGCCAGTAGTATGGCCCGGGGCAGAGGAAACACCATATATTTT. Translation: CASSMARGRGNTIYF.

This clonotype showed up many times. The chain combines TRBV12-5 with TRBJ1-1; the match to TRBD1 covers 9 bases. V lost 5 bases to trimming and J lost 0 bases; unmatched junction nucleotides: 10. From germline, CDR1 is LGHNT and CDR2 FRNRAP. The CDR3 has 17 residues. CDR3 nucleotide sequence: TGTGCTAGTGGTCGGACAGGACAGGGGTGGGTGAACACTGAAGCTTTCTTT. Its translation: CASGRTGQGWVNTEAFF.